One and the same sample provided the 31 T cell receptor beta chains below, sequenced in a study of CD8 T cells in ankylosing spondylitis (dated by TCRdb to about 2017). Overall study outcomes, separate from this receptor: A TCR beta motif made up of eight highly homologous amino acid variants appeared to be characteristic of blood from ankylosing spondylitis patients.

Their target antigens are unknown. The protocol used for the library was 5' RACE. The listed sequencing device is Illumina HiSeq 2500. Using fastp at Q25 and MiXCR, TCRdb reprocessed the public reads and kept productive beta chains. Duplicate CDR3 protein sequences are folded into a single record with the most common DNA and genes. A total of 700,000 or so distinct CDR3 sequences appear in this sample, over 15% of them only once. The top ten clonotypes cover around 19% of the sample. Sequencing was performed on blood, either unsorted or a sorted T cell fraction (not recorded which). Receptors originate from a male donor with ankylosing spondylitis.

DNA of the CDR3: TGTGCCAGCAGGGGGGGGGGGACCCAGTACTTC. This translates into CASRGGGTQYF. The chain uses TRBV3-1 and TRBJ2-5, with 7 nucleotides matching TRBD2. Germline values: CDR1 LGHDT, CDR2 YNNKEL (reference sequence). The trim removed 6 bases at V and 7 bases at J, leaving 2 bases unmatched. CDR3 size: 11 residues.

This clonotype was recorded a few times. The V call is TRBV4-2, the J call TRBJ2-1, with D possibly matching TRBD2 (5 bases). V was shortened by 0 bases and J by 3 bases, with 24 bases between the two germline ends. The germline V gene encodes CDR1 LGHNA and CDR2 YNFKEQ. The CDR3 has 20 amino acids. The CDR3 loop is CASSQDGPGMAGLLYNEQFF. CDR3 bases: TGTGCCAGCAGCCAAGATGGTCCCGGGATGGCCGGACTGCTCTACAATGAGCAGTTCTTC.

The rearrangement uses TRBV18 and TRBJ2-5; D unresolved. CDR1 and CDR2 from the germline V gene are KGHSH and LQKENI. Trimming left V 5 bases short and J 1 base short, with 8 bases between. The length of the CDR3 is 13 residues. CDR3 DNA sequence: TGTGCCAGCTCAATCAGCATCCAAGAGACCCAGTACTTC. This sequence encodes CASSISIQETQYF.

V gene TRBV20-1 combines with J gene TRBJ2-3; D ambiguous. V lost 3 bases to trimming and J lost 0 bases, with 7 bases between them. In germline, CDR1 is DFQATT, CDR2 SNEGSKA (reference sequence). The CDR3 is made up of 13 amino acids. The CDR3 reads CSASVRSTDTQYF. Written as DNA, the CDR3 is TGCAGTGCTAGTGTCCGGAGCACAGATACGCAGTATTTT.

This chain connects TRBV20-1 to TRBJ2-3; no clear D. The CDR3 covers 13 residues. Germline CDR1 and CDR2: DFQATT and SNEGSKA (reference sequence). Trimming removed 1 base at V and 0 bases at J, with 5 bases between. CDR3 coding DNA: TGCAGTGCTAGAGTTGCTAGCACAGATACGCAGTATTTT. Its protein is CSARVASTDTQYF.

A few counts support this clonotype. This chain connects TRBV15 to TRBJ2-4; D tentatively reads TRBD1 or TRBD2 (5 bases each). This CDR3 is built from 15 residues. Trimming pared 1 base from V and 1 base from J, leaving 8 bases between. Germline V gives CDR1 LNHNV, CDR2 YYDKDF (reference sequence). This CDR3 reads CATSRVWGAKNIQYF. In DNA form, the CDR3 reads TGTGCCACCAGCAGAGTTTGGGGGGCCAAAAACATTCAGTACTTC.

The chain combines TRBV11-2 with TRBJ2-3, with 12 bases identical to TRBD1. Unmatched junction bases numbered 15, after V lost 0 bases and J lost 5 bases. Per the germline V gene, CDR1 is SGHAT and CDR2 is FQNNGV. This CDR3 has 20 amino acids. This CDR3 reads CASSLDRRDRGHGWEDTQYF. CDR3 sequence (DNA): TGTGCCAGCAGCTTAGATCGCCGGGACAGGGGGCACGGATGGGAAGATACGCAGTATTTT.

This chain uses TRBV7-9 with TRBJ2-1, with D perhaps given as TRBD1 or TRBD2 (5 bases each). The CDR3 is 13 residues long. Between the trimmed V and J ends, which lost 5 bases and 4 bases, there was a span of 9 bases. The germline V gene encodes CDR1 SEHNR and CDR2 FQNEAQ (reference sequence). CDR3 DNA: TGTGCCAGCAGCAGGGACGCTTACAATGAGCAGTTCTTC. This encodes CASSRDAYNEQFF.

This clonotype was seen ten or more times. The gene calls are TRBV20-1 and TRBJ2-7; D unclear. The germline CDR1 and CDR2 sequences are DFQATT and SNEGSKA (reference sequence). The CDR3 runs to 10 residues. The V and J ends lost 4 bases and 5 bases respectively, with 6 bases between them. The CDR3 DNA follows: TGCAGTGCTACAGGCAACGAGCAGTACTTC. It is translated as CSATGNEQYF.

The chain is built from TRBV5-1 and TRBJ1-6; 8 nucleotides agree with TRBD1. CDR1 SGHRS and CDR2 YFSETQ come from the germline V gene. V trimming: 0 bases; J trimming: 8 bases; junction bases outside the gene matches: 7. The CDR3 has 16 residues. This chain's CDR3 is CASSLGGRGLDSPLHF. The DNA of the CDR3 is TGCGCCAGCAGCTTGGGAGGCAGGGGGCTGGATTCACCCCTCCACTTT.

This clonotype has at least ten counts. DNA of the CDR3: TGTGCCAGCAGGAGAAATGGACAGTTCGAGACCCAGTACTTC. Its translation: CASRRNGQFETQYF. The chain has TRBV12-3 or TRBV12-4 and TRBJ2-5, with a tentative D call TRBD1 (6 bases). The length of the CDR3 is 14 residues. V shed 6 bases and J shed 5 bases, with 16 bases lying between them.

About this clonotype itself: Mismatch with germline at one junction end may stem from a read error. The J gene is TRBJ2-1, the V gene TRBV6-2 or TRBV6-3, with TRBD2 matching 12 bases. The CDR3 covers 19 residues. Germline loops: CDR1 MNHEY, CDR2 SVGEGT. The CDR3 coding sequence is TGTGCCGGCAGTTCGGGCATACTAGCGGGAGGTTTTGTCGGCAATGAGCAGTTCTTC. This gives the protein CAGSSGILAGGFVGNEQFF.

This chain uses TRBV7-4 with TRBJ1-5; 8 bases line up with TRBD1. V was pared by 0 bases and J by 4 bases, with 8 bases of the junction left unmatched. The germline CDR1 and CDR2 sequences are SGHVT and SQSDAQ. The length of the CDR3 is 17 residues. The CDR3: CASSLATDRDLNQPQHF. The DNA of the CDR3 is TGTGCCAGCAGCTTAGCGACGGACAGGGATCTTAATCAGCCCCAGCATTTT.

The chain has TRBV4-3 and TRBJ1-4, with D possibly being TRBD1 (6 bases). Germline-derived CDR1 and CDR2 are LGHNA and YSLEER. V was trimmed by 2 bases and J by 0 bases, leaving 16 bases between them. The CDR3 contains 18 residues. The CDR3: CASSQQPQGSATNEKLFF. CDR3 sequence (DNA): TGCGCCAGCAGCCAACAACCACAGGGCAGTGCAACTAATGAAAAACTGTTTTTT.

This clonotype has at least ten counts. The chain couples TRBV10-3 to TRBJ1-5; D remains unclear. V lost 0 bases to trimming and J lost 2 bases, with 8 bases between them. The CDR3 runs to 15 residues. Per germline, CDR1 ENHRY and CDR2 SYGVKD. The DNA for the CDR3 is TGTGCCATCAGTGAGTCGACGGTGGGCAATCAGCCCCAGCATTTT. Translated, it gives CAISESTVGNQPQHF.

This sequence joins TRBV25-1 and TRBJ1-6; D gene unclear. This CDR3 region has 12 residues. V lost 8 bases to trimming and J lost 4 bases, with 6 bases between them. The V gene's germline CDR1 is MGHDK and CDR2 SYGVNS. The DNA of the CDR3 is TGTGCCAGCGGACGGTATAATTCACCCCTCCACTTT. Translation: CASGRYNSPLHF.

The chain combines TRBV20-1 with TRBJ2-3; the match to TRBD2 covers 14 bases. The CDR3 sequence is 19 residues long. With V trimmed by 0 bases and J by 3 bases, 11 bases remained unmatched. Germline CDR1 is DFQATT and CDR2 is SNEGSKA (reference sequence). This chain's CDR3 is CSARDSRRRTSGGTDTQYF. In nucleotides, the CDR3 is TGCAGTGCTAGAGACTCCCGGCGACGGACTAGCGGGGGGACAGATACGCAGTATTTT.

This clonotype was detected only a few times. The V and J genes are TRBV7-8 and TRBJ2-7, with a possible D match to TRBD2 (6 bases). V dropped 4 bases and J dropped 3 bases, with 13 bases sitting between them. Per the germline V gene, CDR1 is SGHVS and CDR2 is FQNEAQ. The CDR3 is made up of 14 amino acids. This CDR3 is CASSSPRLGYEQYF. CDR3 nucleotide sequence: TGTGCCAGCAGCTCTCCCCGACTAGGCTACGAGCAGTACTTC.

This clonotype appeared many times. The chain couples TRBV20-1 to TRBJ1-3, with D unclear. V gave up 0 bases and J gave up 9 bases, with 15 bases separating them. The CDR3 loop spans 14 amino acids. Germline lookup yields CDR1 DFQATT and CDR2 SNEGSKA (reference sequence). The CDR3 DNA follows: TGCAGTGCTAGAGATCCCCAGGCCGGGGTCACCATATATTTT. Its translation is CSARDPQAGVTIYF.

This chain uses TRBV6-5 with TRBJ2-7, with TRBD1 identical over 8 bases. The CDR3 is 14 residues long. The V gene's germline CDR1 is MNHEY and CDR2 SVGAGI. The V gene end was trimmed by 2 bases and the J gene end by 3 bases; junction bases not matched to a gene: 3. DNA for the CDR3: TGTGCCAGCAGTTACGGGGGGACAGGCTACGAGCAGTACTTC. Translating it yields CASSYGGTGYEQYF.

This clonotype occurred a few times. V gene TRBV30 combines with J gene TRBJ2-5, with a possible D match to TRBD2 (5 bases). The CDR3 has 13 residues. Germline V gene data show CDR1 as GTSNPN and CDR2 as SVGIG (reference sequence). V gave up 3 bases and J gave up 5 bases, with 13 bases separating them. The CDR3 loop reads CAWRRDSRETQYF. The CDR3 nucleotides are TGTGCCTGGAGACGGGATTCTCGGGAGACCCAGTACTTC.

Only a few counts were recorded for this clonotype. The rearrangement joins TRBV5-6 to TRBJ2-7, with D perhaps matching TRBD1 or TRBD2 (5 bases each). Trimming left V 4 bases short and J 4 bases short, with 15 bases between. The CDR3 is 14 residues long. Looked up from germline, CDR1 is SGHDT and CDR2 is YYEEEE. CDR3 DNA sequence: TGTGCCAGCAGCATGAATTGGGGCGGGTACGAGCAGTACTTC. This translates into CASSMNWGGYEQYF.

This rearrangement joins TRBV7-2 to TRBJ2-7; TRBD1 is a possible D gene (6 bases). Trimming took off 5 bases at V and 4 bases at J, with 12 bases between the two ends. CDR3 length: 13 amino acids. Germline V gene lookup returns CDR1 SGHTA and CDR2 FQGNSA. The chain's CDR3 is CASSPQGIYEQYF. The CDR3 nucleotides are TGTGCCAGCAGCCCGCAGGGGATATACGAGCAGTACTTC.

This clonotype was found a few times. This chain connects TRBV7-9 to TRBJ2-3; 8 nucleotides line up with TRBD2. Trimming cost V 5 bases and J 4 bases; bases outside gene matches: 11. This CDR3 has 16 residues. Looked up from germline, CDR1 is SEHNR and CDR2 is FQNEAQ (reference sequence). CDR3 sequence (DNA): TGTGCCAGCAGCCCCCCGGGCGGGGGGAGCGCAGATACGCAGTATTTT. Protein sequence: CASSPPGGGSADTQYF.

This clonotype was counted between two and nine times. This chain uses TRBV15 with TRBJ1-1; D might be TRBD1 (5 bases). CDR1 is LNHNV, CDR2 YYDKDF, per germline (reference sequence). V gave up 5 bases and J gave up 1 base, with 14 bases separating them. This CDR3 contains 15 residues. Here the CDR3 reads CATSRIGAGNTEAFF. CDR3 DNA sequence: TGTGCCACCAGCCGGATTGGGGCAGGGAACACTGAAGCTTTCTTT.

The table lists this clonotype with a few counts. The chain combines TRBV12-3 or TRBV12-4 with TRBJ2-7; TRBD1 aligns across 7 bases. J was trimmed by 4 bases and V by 5 bases; bases with no gene match: 8. CDR3 length: 14 amino acids. CDR3: CASSPRDRQYEQYF. CDR3 nucleotides: TGTGCCAGCAGTCCTCGGGACAGACAATACGAGCAGTACTTC.

This clonotype was seen only a few times. V is TRBV7-9 and J is TRBJ1-1, with D possibly TRBD1 on 5 matching bases. The V and J ends lost 5 bases and 11 bases respectively, with 21 bases between them. CDR1 and CDR2 from the germline V gene are SEHNR and FQNEAQ (reference sequence). The CDR3 is 14 residues long. The CDR3, as DNA: TGTGCCAGCAGCCCCGGGATGGTTGGGGGTGAGGCTTTCTTT. Its translation: CASSPGMVGGEAFF.

This clonotype has just a few counts. The chain carries TRBV28 and TRBJ2-7; tentative D call: TRBD2 (6 bases). The CDR3 extends over 16 amino acids. The V gene lost 4 bases and the J gene lost 2 bases, with 18 bases spanning the gap. Germline CDR1 MDHEN, CDR2 SYDVKM. CDR3 nucleotides: TGTGCCAGCAGTTCCCCCCGGGAGCGGTCTACCTACGAGCAGTACTTC. Its protein is CASSSPRERSTYEQYF.

The chain joins TRBV20-1 to TRBJ2-5, with 10 bases aligning to TRBD2. Germline loops: CDR1 DFQATT, CDR2 SNEGSKA (reference sequence). The CDR3 contains 15 residues. The trim removed 6 bases at V and 3 bases at J, leaving 10 bases unmatched. The CDR3 here is CSAESSGRGEETQYF. CDR3 nucleotides: TGCAGTGCGGAATCTAGCGGGAGAGGGGAAGAGACCCAGTACTTC.

This clonotype was observed a few times. The chain recombines TRBV6-5 with TRBJ1-5, with a weak D call TRBD1 (5 bases). Trimming shortened V by 7 bases and J by 6 bases, and 22 bases separated the two germline ends. The CDR3 covers 16 residues. The germline V gene encodes CDR1 MNHEY and CDR2 SVGAGI. In DNA form, the CDR3 reads TGTGCCAGCACTTCTGGGGGGAGTATGGTTGCTCAGCCCCAGCATTTT. Protein: CASTSGGSMVAQPQHF.

With regard to this clonotype: Relative to the germline gene, one junction end is altered; a read error may explain this. V gene TRBV6-1 combines with J gene TRBJ1-4; maybe TRBD1 (5 bases). The CDR3 has 15 amino acids. In germline, CDR1 is MNHNS, CDR2 SASEGT. CDR3: CASSETASTNEKPFF. The CDR3 DNA reads TGTGCCAGCAGTGAGACAGCCTCAACTAATGAAAAACCGTTTTTT.